Below are 8 T cell receptor beta chains sequenced from a single sample in a study of cytomegalovirus exposure and HLA in healthy donors. 60 Vbeta and 13 Jbeta primers were used in PCR. Profiling relied on immunoSEQ multiplex PCR, and the TCRdb table lists in-frame clones only, not all of them. The sample yields approximately 200,000 clones, roughly 80% seen once. The sequencing input was PBMCs. The origin of the receptors is a woman in her forties or fifties in good health and CMV-seropositive.

Concerning this clone: The junction and the germline gene differ at one end; a read error may be behind it. The genes are TRBV7-2 and TRBJ2-4; 7 nucleotides align to TRBD1. Per germline, CDR1 SGHTA and CDR2 FQGNSA. The CDR3 has 13 residues. The CDR3 reads CASSRDRQNSQYF. The CDR3 DNA follows: TGTGCCAGCAGTAGGGACAGACAAAACAGTCAGTACTTC.

As regards this clone: One junction end disagrees with the germline gene, perhaps due to a read error. The chain combines TRBV7-9 with TRBJ2-5, with 9 positions matching TRBD1. This CDR3 has 15 residues. Per germline, CDR1 SEHNR and CDR2 FQNEAQ (reference sequence). In nucleotides, the CDR3 is TGTTCCAGCAGCTCATGGGACAGGGCCCAAGAGACCCAGTACTTC. Protein: CSSSSWDRAQETQYF.

J is TRBJ2-7 and V is TRBV4-1; 7 bases are shared with TRBD2. The CDR3 runs 16 residues. Germline values: CDR1 MGHRA, CDR2 YSYEKL. V gave up 3 bases and J gave up 2 bases; unmatched junction bases: 10. CDR3 nucleotide sequence: TGCGCCAGCAGCCAGAGTGGGTGGCTAGCGGCCTACGAGCAGTACTTC. The encoded protein is CASSQSGWLAAYEQYF.

This chain links TRBV5-8 with TRBJ1-2; D is uncertain. Germline V gene data show CDR1 as SGHTS and CDR2 as YDEGEE. The CDR3 is made up of 14 amino acids. V lost 0 bases to trimming and J lost 8 bases, with 14 bases between them. CDR3 DNA sequence: TGTGCCAGCAGCTTGGAGCGGGTTCGGCGCGGCTACACCTTC. It is translated as CASSLERVRRGYTF.

Only one count was recorded for this clone. This chain links TRBV25-1 with TRBJ2-3; possibly TRBD2 for D (6 bases). V was shortened by 3 bases and J by 10 bases, with 14 bases between the two germline ends. This CDR3 has 13 residues. CDR1 MGHDK and CDR2 SYGVNS come from the germline V gene. The CDR3 DNA sequence: TGTGCCAGCAGTGAGCCCGGCATAGCGGCGCAGTATTTT. Protein: CASSEPGIAAQYF.

The V call is TRBV10-3, the J call TRBJ2-7; 10 bases are a match to TRBD2. V was pared by 2 bases and J by 4 bases, with 5 bases of the junction left unmatched. The CDR3 has 15 amino acids. The V gene's germline CDR1 is ENHRY and CDR2 SYGVKD. The CDR3 DNA is TGTGCCATCAGTGAGGCTAGCGGGGGAGGTTACGAGCAGTACTTC. As protein: CAISEASGGGYEQYF.

This chain links TRBV23-1 with TRBJ1-2, with unresolved D. TRBV23-1 is reported as an ORF; its role is uncertain. The CDR3 is 19 residues long. Trimming shortened V by 3 bases and J by 5 bases, and 28 bases separated the two germline ends. The CDR3 loop reads CASSHPVYLPVHAKYGYTF. CDR3 in DNA: TGCGCCAGCAGTCATCCGGTTTATCTCCCGGTCCACGCAAAGTATGGCTACACCTTC.

The chain links TRBV5-1 to TRBJ1-1, with TRBD1 matching 10 bases. The CDR3 has 14 residues. Losses at the gene ends were 4 bases for V and 4 bases for J; bases not matched to a gene: 4. CDR1 is SGHRS, CDR2 YFSETQ, per germline. This CDR3 reads CASSQGQGSTEAFF. The CDR3 DNA reads TGCGCCAGCAGCCAGGGACAGGGGAGCACTGAAGCTTTCTTT. Filled out from reference TRBV5-1 and TRBJ1-1, the complete variable domain reads KAGVTQTPRYLIKTRGQQVTLSCSPISGHRSVSWYQQTPGQGLQFLFEYFSETQRNKGNFPGRFSGRQFSNSRSEMNVSTLELGDSALYLCASSQGQGSTEAFFGQGTRLTVV.